This T cell receptor beta chain was sequenced during a study of Graves' ophthalmopathy and Graves' hyperthyroidism. Included hyperthyroidism patients were aged 18 to 65 and newly diagnosed (under 2 months' duration). The study amplified TCR beta CDR3 regions using RNA transcripts. RT-PCR with HTBI primers came first, then second-round multiplex PCR. MiXCR was run by TCRdb on the multiplex PCR reads, yielding one entry per CDR3 protein. The sample contains about 380,000 distinct CDR3 sequences, 15% of which appear only once. This CDR3 has 14 residues. The V gene's germline CDR1 is DFQATT and CDR2 SNEGSKA (reference sequence). J lost 7 bases, V lost 5 bases, and 9 bases had no gene match.

V is TRBV20-1 and J is TRBJ2-5, with 11 bases matching TRBD2. The origin of this receptor is a woman between 18 and 30 years old with stable Graves' hyperthyroidism. Sequencing was carried out using peripheral blood. In nucleotides, the CDR3 is TGCAGTGCTGACCCACTAGCGGGGGTGGTGACCCAGTACTTC. Translated: CSADPLAGVVTQYF.